This is a list of T cell receptor beta chains from one sample in a study of CD8 T cells in ankylosing spondylitis. TCRdb recomputed calls from the 5' RACE reads with MiXCR, one row per CDR3 protein. The table records 670,000 or so distinct CDR3 sequences, roughly 20% of them present only once. The specimen sequenced was blood, either unsorted or a sorted T cell fraction (not recorded which). The receptors derive from a male donor with ankylosing spondylitis. CDR3s include the opening cysteine and the closing phenylalanine or tryptophan. D genes are given only for firm matches. Rows give clone size only sometimes, using once, few, many, or a class for an expanded clone.

J: TRBJ2-7
V: TRBV3-1
D: -
size: few
CDR3: CASSLRDTDYEQYF
DNA: TGTGCCAGCAGCCTCCGGGACACCGACTACGAGCAGTACTTC

J: TRBJ1-5
V: TRBV20-1
D: TRBD1
size: few
CDR3: CSAVSGGNQPQHF
DNA: TGCAGTGCTGTTTCAGGGGGAAATCAGCCCCAGCATTTT

J: TRBJ2-5
V: TRBV29-1
D: -
size: few
CDR3: CSVVWAYQEETQYF
DNA: TGCAGCGTTGTCTGGGCTTACCAGGAAGAGACCCAGTACTTC

J: TRBJ1-1
V: TRBV6-1
D: -
size: few
CDR3: CASNKEGRITEAFF
DNA: TGTGCCAGCAATAAGGAGGGACGGATAACTGAAGCTTTCTTT

J: TRBJ1-1
V: TRBV5-1
D: TRBD1
size: many
CDR3: CASSSGTGGRTEAFF
DNA: TGCGCCAGCAGCTCCGGGACAGGGGGCCGGACTGAAGCTTTCTTT

J: TRBJ2-1
V: TRBV27
D: -
size: -
CDR3: CASWGQGPYNEQFF
DNA: TGTGCCAGCTGGGGCCAGGGCCCCTACAATGAGCAGTTCTTC

J: TRBJ1-5
V: TRBV6-1
D: -
size: -
CDR3: CASRGPRPPGQPQHF
DNA: TGTGCCAGCAGAGGGCCGCGGCCCCCTGGTCAGCCCCAGCATTTT

J: TRBJ1-4
V: TRBV5-1
D: TRBD1
size: -
CDR3: CASSLRDSLIPILPEKLFF
DNA: TGCGCCAGCAGCCTCCGGGACAGCCTTATCCCGATTTTGCCTGAAAAACTGTTTTTT

J: TRBJ2-2
V: TRBV5-6
D: -
size: -
CDR3: CASSLQPLGGELFF
DNA: TGTGCCAGCAGCTTACAGCCCCTTGGCGGGGAGCTGTTTTTT

J: TRBJ2-2
V: TRBV9
D: -
size: few
CDR3: CASSVGRGTGELFF
DNA: TGTGCCAGCAGCGTAGGTAGGGGAACCGGGGAGCTGTTTTTT

J: TRBJ2-1
V: TRBV11-2
D: -
size: few
CDR3: CASSPPLGYLYNEQFF
DNA: TGTGCCAGCAGCCCCCCATTGGGTTACCTTTACAATGAGCAGTTCTTC

J: TRBJ2-1
V: TRBV10-3
D: TRBD2
size: few
CDR3: CAISEPGLVIGYEQSF
DNA: TGTGCCATCAGTGAGCCGGGACTAGTCATTGGGTATGAGCAGTCCTTC

J: TRBJ1-5
V: TRBV12-3/TRBV12-4
D: -
size: -
CDR3: CASSFLLDQPQHF
DNA: TGTGCCAGCAGTTTCTTGTTGGATCAGCCCCAGCATTTT